This TCR beta chain was recorded in a study of graft-versus-host responses after intestinal transplantation. Study-level information: Induction using anti-thymocyte globulin, followed by tacrolimus and steroids for roughly 3 years, was given to all recipients.

Whole-study results and caveats: Those patients showing graft-donor T cell macrochimerism displayed high graft-versus-host to host-versus-graft clonal ratios in allografts.

Trimming took off 0 bases at V and 0 bases at J, with 6 bases between the two ends. The CDR3 contains 14 residues. Germline V gene data show CDR1 as SGHDT and CDR2 as YYEEEE. CFSE-labeled responder cells (around 200,000) were plated with around 200,000 irradiated, violet-dye-labeled stimulator cells. Sorting after the reaction isolated proliferating CFSE-low CD3+CD4+ and CD3+CD8+ responders. Profiled with immunoSEQ multiplex PCR; TCRdb holds only in-frame clones, not every one. The repertoire consists of several thousand clones, with roughly 30% occurring once and the leading ten covering 3%. This sample comprised alloreactive CD8+ T cells from a mixed lymphocyte reaction culture, obtained before transplantation. The sample's subset: CFSE-low proliferating T cells sorted from roughly six-day pre-transplant mixed lymphocyte reaction (GvH or HvG direction). The sequence derives from a human patient who was an organ donor for intestinal transplantation. The rearrangement links TRBV5-6 to TRBJ1-2; D may be TRBD1 (6 bases). For the CDR3, the DNA is TGTGCCAGCAGCTTGGGACAGGCTAACTATGGCTACACCTTC. Protein sequence: CASSLGQANYGYTF.